This T cell receptor beta chain was sequenced for a study of neurological immune-mediated disorders. This clonotype was detected ten times or more. TCRdb called the 5' RACE reads again in MiXCR, with one record for every CDR3 protein. The sample yields around 23,000 distinct CDR3 sequences, 13% seen once. The CDR3 covers 15 residues. With V trimmed by 0 bases and J by 6 bases, 5 bases remained unmatched. CDR1 is SGHTA, CDR2 FQGTGA, per germline. Sequenced sample: PBMCs. This sequence originates from a middle-aged woman with HTLV-1-associated myelopathy (HAM/TSP). The chain joins TRBV7-3 to TRBJ2-3, with 8 bases lining up with TRBD1. The CDR3 DNA follows: TGTGCCAGCAGCTTAACCCCTAACAGGGGGGATACGCAGTATTTT. Translated: CASSLTPNRGDTQYF.